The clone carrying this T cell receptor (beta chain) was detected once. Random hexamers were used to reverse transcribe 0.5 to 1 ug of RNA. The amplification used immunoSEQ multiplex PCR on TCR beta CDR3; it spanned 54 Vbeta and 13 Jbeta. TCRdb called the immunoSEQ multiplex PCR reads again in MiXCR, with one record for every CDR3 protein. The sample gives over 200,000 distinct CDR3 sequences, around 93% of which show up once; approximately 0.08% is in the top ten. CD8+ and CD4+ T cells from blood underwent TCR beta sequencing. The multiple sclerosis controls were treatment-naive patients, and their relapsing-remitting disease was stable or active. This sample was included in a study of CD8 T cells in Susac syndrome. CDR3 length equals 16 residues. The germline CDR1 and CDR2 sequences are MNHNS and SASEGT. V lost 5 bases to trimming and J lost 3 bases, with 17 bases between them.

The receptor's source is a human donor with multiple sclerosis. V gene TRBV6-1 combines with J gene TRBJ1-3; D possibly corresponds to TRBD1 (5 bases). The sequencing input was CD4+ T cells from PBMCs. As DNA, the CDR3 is TGTGCCAGCAGTCCAACAGACAGCCTTCGTGGAAACACCATATATTTT. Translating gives CASSPTDSLRGNTIYF.